This TCR beta chain is drawn from a study of Tregs in tolerant kidney transplant recipients (dated by TCRdb to between 2019 and 2020). Background on the whole study: Before combined kidney and bone marrow transplantation, this study identified donor-specific regulatory T cells using TCRbeta sequencing and then followed those same cells after transplant. TCRbeta repertoire sequencing was used in a few healthy controls to compare several ways of expanding Tregs specific for an allogeneic donor. The paper as a whole reports these results and caveats: The most biologically relevant and donor-specific TCRbeta repertoire appeared to be identified by expanding Tregs with activated donor B cells. Although technical replication error seemed to be minimal, the question of biological reproducibility was not addressed directly. Because the study included only a small number of patients, the results must be confirmed in larger populations and under other immunosuppression protocols.

Note on this clone: Its cognate antigen has yet to be identified. A junction end diverges from the germline sequence, so it may reflect a read error.

CDR3 length: 19 amino acids, cysteine to phenylalanine. The only DNA kept is the CDR3, 57 bases in frame from the first base. For CDR1 and CDR2, the germline V gene lists SGHTS and YDEGEE. For TCRbeta CDR3 sequencing, genomic DNA was extracted from sorted cells using the QIAGEN DNeasy Blood and Tissue Kit. High-throughput TCRbeta CDR3 sequencing, including PCR amplification with bias correction and internal controls, was performed commercially through immunoSEQ. The published analysis was carried out like this. Unique productive TCRbeta sequences were defined by CDR3 nucleotide sequence where primers matched, and otherwise by CDR3 amino acid sequence together with Vbeta and Jbeta genes. To correct sorting error, sequences shared between sorted populations at a frequency ratio of 2:1 or less were removed; the rest were assigned to the higher population. A sequence counted as donor-reactive if, in CFSE-low cells, the sequence had a frequency of at least 0.01% and was expanded at least 5-fold compared with unstimulated cells. Repertoire divergence was quantified by Jensen-Shannon divergence calculated from the top 100 TCRbeta sequences ranked by frequency. When a sample had multiple sequencing runs, each run was corrected for sorting error separately and the runs were then pooled. TCRdb provides this immuneACCESS table in a form limited to in-frame rearrangements. Some clones are lacking; in checked studies, under half of them reflect an unresolved V gene, and why the rest are absent is not known. The DNA was the basis for D and trimming; V, J and clone size are from that table. This sample lists about 56,000 clones; around four fifths were detected once. The ten largest clones add up to about 5% of the sample.

Thawed PBMCs were FACS-sorted into unstimulated Tregs (CD4+CD25+CD127-), CD4+ non-Tregs (CD4+CD25-), CD4 cells and CD8 cells. Healthy control blood came either as purchased buffy coats or from healthy volunteers. Healthy control blood was separated into PBMCs by Ficoll density gradient and cryopreserved, and patient PBMCs were collected both before and after transplant. The sequence joins TRBV5-8 to TRBJ1-5; TRBD1 aligns with 8 central bases. Sequencing was done on a sample of CD4+ T cells from blood. The TCR comes from a human donor in good health. The nucleotide sequence is TGCGCCAGCAGCCACCTTCCCCATGACAGGGGAGGTAGCAATCAGCCCCAGCATTTT. It translates to CASSHLPHDRGGSNQPQHF. With the rest looked up from the reference TRBV5-8 and TRBJ1-5 genes rather than sequenced, the full variable domain is EAGVTQSPTHLIKTRGQQATLRCSPISGHTSVYWYQQALGLGLQFLLWYDEGEERNRGNFPPRFSGRQFPNYSSELNVNALELEDSALYLCASSHLPHDRGGSNQPQHFGDGTRLSIL.